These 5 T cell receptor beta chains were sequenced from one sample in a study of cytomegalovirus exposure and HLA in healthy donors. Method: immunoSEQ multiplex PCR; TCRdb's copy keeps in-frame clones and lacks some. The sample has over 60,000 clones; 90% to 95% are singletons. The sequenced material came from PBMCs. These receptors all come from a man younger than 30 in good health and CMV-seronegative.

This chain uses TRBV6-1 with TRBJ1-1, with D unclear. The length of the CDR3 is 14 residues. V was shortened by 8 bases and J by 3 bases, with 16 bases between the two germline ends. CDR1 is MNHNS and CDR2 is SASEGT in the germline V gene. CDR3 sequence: CASSYAPGDTEAFF. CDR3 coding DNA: TGTGCCAGCTCGTATGCCCCCGGGGACACTGAAGCTTTCTTT.

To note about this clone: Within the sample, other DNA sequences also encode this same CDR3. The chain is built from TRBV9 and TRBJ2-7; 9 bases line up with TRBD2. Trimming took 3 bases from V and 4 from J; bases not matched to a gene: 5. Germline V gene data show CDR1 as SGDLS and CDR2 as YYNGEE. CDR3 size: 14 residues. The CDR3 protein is CASSGGGGAYEQYF. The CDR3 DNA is TGTGCCAGCAGCGGAGGCGGGGGGGCGTACGAGCAGTACTTC.

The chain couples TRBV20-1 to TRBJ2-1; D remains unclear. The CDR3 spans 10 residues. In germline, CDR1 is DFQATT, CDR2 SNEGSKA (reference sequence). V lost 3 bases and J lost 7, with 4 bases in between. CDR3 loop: CSASNNEQFF. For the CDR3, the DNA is TGCAGTGCTAGCAATAATGAGCAGTTCTTC.

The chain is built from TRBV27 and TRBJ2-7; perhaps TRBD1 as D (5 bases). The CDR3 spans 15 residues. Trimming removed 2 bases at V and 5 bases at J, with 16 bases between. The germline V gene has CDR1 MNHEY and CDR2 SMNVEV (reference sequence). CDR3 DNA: TGTGCCAGCAGTTTAGATTTTGCAGGGTCGAACGAGCAGTACTTC. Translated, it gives CASSLDFAGSNEQYF.

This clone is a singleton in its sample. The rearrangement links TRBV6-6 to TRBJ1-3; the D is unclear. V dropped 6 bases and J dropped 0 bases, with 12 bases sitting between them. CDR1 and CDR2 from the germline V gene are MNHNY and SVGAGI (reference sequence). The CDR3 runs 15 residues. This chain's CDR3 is CASRQKTFSGNTIYF. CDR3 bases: TGTGCCAGCAGGCAGAAGACATTCTCTGGAAACACCATATATTTT.